Each of the 23 T cell receptor beta chains below was sequenced from the same sample in a study of T cells in Graves' hyperthyroidism and ophthalmopathy (dated by TCRdb to the late 2010s). The receptor library was made with multiplex PCR. The instrument given in TCRdb is Illumina HiSeq 2000. Amplification of TCR beta CDR3 regions was carried out from RNA transcripts. The TCR CDR3 was subjected to a first round of RT-PCR using the HTBI primer set and the Qiagen OneStep RT-PCR kit. TCRdb itself trimmed the public reads at Q25 with fastp, ran MiXCR and retained productive beta chains. Each entry is one CDR3 protein sequence, shown with its most common DNA and genes. The sample includes 300,000 to 400,000 distinct CDR3 sequences, with about 14% observed a single time. The top ten constitute 8% to 13% of the sample. Sequences were obtained from blood. The origin of the receptors is a woman aged 60-75 years with Graves' hyperthyroidism.

On this clonotype: A much larger clone differs by one base, so this may be a read error. The chain is built from TRBV5-6 and TRBJ1-1; D is possibly TRBD1 (5 bases). The CDR3 is made up of 14 amino acids. Germline lookup yields CDR1 SGHDT and CDR2 YYEEEE. With 5 bases removed from V and 3 bases from J, the gap between germline ends came to 14 bases. The CDR3 DNA reads TGTGCCAGCAGACTCGGGGGGGTAGACACTGAAGCTTTCTTT. Protein: CASRLGGVDTEAFF.

This clonotype was seen ten or more times. The CDR3 sequence: CSADFSSGTSTDTQYF. DNA for the CDR3: TGCAGTGCCGACTTCTCTAGCGGAACTAGCACAGATACGCAGTATTTT. The chain links TRBV20-1 to TRBJ2-3; 7 positions match TRBD2. Germline CDR1 and CDR2: DFQATT and SNEGSKA (reference sequence). Losses at the gene ends were 6 bases for V and 0 bases for J; bases not matched to a gene: 12. The CDR3 totals 16 residues.

This clonotype appeared many times. The chain carries TRBV19 and TRBJ1-2; D call uncertain. CDR3 length equals 13 residues. The germline V gene encodes CDR1 LNHDA and CDR2 SQIVND (reference sequence). V lost 4 bases to trimming and J lost 8 bases, with 14 bases between them. This CDR3 reads CASSTGRAWGYTF. The CDR3 bases are TGTGCCAGTAGTACCGGGAGGGCGTGGGGCTACACCTTC. The full variable domain, in which reference TRBV19 and TRBJ1-2 provide the parts outside the CDR3, is DGGITQSPKYLFRKEGQNVTLSCEQNLNHDAMYWYRQDPGQGLRLIYYSQIVNDFQKGDIAEGYSVSREKKESFPLTVTSAQKNPTAFYLCASSTGRAWGYTFGSGTRLTVV.

This chain joins TRBV6-2 or TRBV6-3 and TRBJ1-1, with D tentatively TRBD1 (6 bases). There are 13 residues in the CDR3. Per the germline V gene, CDR1 is MNHEY and CDR2 is SVGEGT. V lost 5 bases to trimming and J lost 6 bases, with 13 bases between them. The CDR3 DNA reads as TGTGCCAGCAGTGACCCGCGGGGGCCTGAAGCTTTCTTT. Encoded protein: CASSDPRGPEAFF.

The sample holds many counts of this clonotype. The V call is TRBV18, the J call TRBJ2-1; a possible D gene is TRBD2 (6 bases). V was trimmed by 3 bases and J by 4 bases, leaving 13 bases between them. CDR1 and CDR2 from the germline V gene are KGHSH and LQKENI. The CDR3 is 15 amino acids. CDR3 sequence reads: CASSPTQRVYNEQFF. DNA for the CDR3: TGTGCCAGCTCACCGACCCAGCGGGTTTACAATGAGCAGTTCTTC.

CDR3 in DNA: TGCAGTGCTGAGCCTCGGGGCGGGAGTTCCGGAGATACGCAGTATTTT. This translates into CSAEPRGGSSGDTQYF. V usage is TRBV20-1 and J usage is TRBJ2-3; 7 bases are a match to TRBD2. Germline V gives CDR1 DFQATT, CDR2 SNEGSKA (reference sequence). This CDR3 spans 16 amino acids. The junction had 16 bases not matched to a gene; V was cut back by 5 bases and J by 5 bases.

This clonotype has at least ten counts. The CDR3 region has the DNA TGTGCCAGCAGTTTAAACAGTCATGGCTACACCTTC. The encoded protein is CASSLNSHGYTF. The gene calls are TRBV12-3 or TRBV12-4 and TRBJ1-2; the D is unclear. The CDR3 is 12 residues long. V lost 2 bases to trimming and J lost 6 bases, with 7 bases between them.

This clonotype has a count of ten or more. V and J are TRBV5-1 and TRBJ1-2; D remains unclear. Per the germline V gene, CDR1 is SGHRS and CDR2 is YFSETQ. The germline V and J ends were trimmed by 5 bases and 0 bases, with 5 bases remaining between them. The CDR3 length is 12 residues. CDR3 in DNA: TGCGCCAGCAGGGCCACTAACTATGGCTACACCTTC. It translates to CASRATNYGYTF.

In this sample, this clonotype turned up many times. The V gene is TRBV27, the J gene TRBJ2-1, with 12 positions matching TRBD2. CDR1 is MNHEY, CDR2 SMNVEV, per germline (reference sequence). Losses at the gene ends were 7 bases for V and 9 bases for J; bases not matched to a gene: 10. CDR3 length: 15 residues. The chain's CDR3 is CASTRLAGASGEQFF. CDR3 coding DNA: TGTGCCAGCACCCGACTAGCGGGAGCTTCCGGTGAGCAGTTCTTC.

At least ten counts were recorded for this clonotype. The CDR3 nucleotides are TGCAGTGCTAGAGCACCACCCGGGACTAGCGGGAGCACAGATACGCAGTATTTT. Its translation is CSARAPPGTSGSTDTQYF. The chain is built from TRBV20-1 and TRBJ2-3; TRBD2 matches 12 bases. There are 18 residues in the CDR3. Germline values: CDR1 DFQATT, CDR2 SNEGSKA (reference sequence). Germline trimming cut 1 base from V and 0 bases from J; bases unmatched to any gene: 8.

This clonotype has a count of ten or more. The J gene is TRBJ2-2, the V gene TRBV18, with D uncertain. V was shortened by 3 bases and J by 4 bases, with 6 bases between the two germline ends. Per germline, CDR1 KGHSH and CDR2 LQKENI. This CDR3 region has 13 residues. CDR3 amino acids: CASSPPSTGELFF. In nucleotides, the CDR3 is TGTGCCAGCTCACCGCCTAGCACCGGGGAGCTGTTTTTT.

The rearrangement joins TRBV24-1 to TRBJ2-3; the D gene is possibly TRBD2 (7 bases). Trimming shortened V by 3 bases and J by 5 bases, and 29 bases separated the two germline ends. Germline CDR1 and CDR2: KGHDR and SFDVKD. This CDR3 has 20 amino acids. CDR3 DNA sequence: TGTGCCACCAGTGATGCCGGCGCCAGCAGCTTGGGGGGGGCAGAAGATACGCAGTATTTT. This sequence encodes CATSDAGASSLGGAEDTQYF.

In regard to this clonotype: Possible read error: a much larger clone is one base away. V is TRBV11-3 and J is TRBJ2-7; the D gene is possibly TRBD2 (6 bases). Germline V CDR1 and CDR2: SGHNT, YENEEA. The V gene lost 5 bases and the J gene lost 7 bases, with 21 bases spanning the gap. There are 15 residues in the CDR3. CDR3 protein: CASSPQVLVGSEQYF. The CDR3 DNA sequence: TGTGCCAGCAGCCCCCAGGTGTTGGTCGGGAGTGAGCAGTACTTC. Using reference TRBV11-3 and TRBJ2-7 for the parts outside the CDR3, the full variable domain is EAGVVQSPRYKIIEKKQPVAFWCNPISGHNTLYWYLQNLGQGPELLIRYENEEAVDDSQLPKDRFSAERLKGVDSTLKIQPAELGDSAVYLCASSPQVLVGSEQYFGPGTRLTVT.

This clonotype has a count of ten or more. The V gene is TRBV2, the J gene TRBJ2-1, with D unresolved. The CDR3 covers 14 residues. Germline loops: CDR1 SNHLY, CDR2 FYNNEI. V shed 8 bases and J shed 7 bases, with 18 bases lying between them. CDR3 sequence (DNA): TGTGCCAGCTCCCCGGAGCTGGTCTCAAATGAGCAGTTCTTC. As protein: CASSPELVSNEQFF.

This clonotype occurred many times. The chain joins TRBV7-4 to TRBJ2-7; the match to TRBD1 covers 7 bases. The CDR3 covers 15 residues. Trimming at V came to 1 base and at J to 3 bases, leaving 6 bases not matched to a gene. Germline V CDR1 and CDR2: SGHVT, SQSDAQ. The CDR3 loop reads CASSLERGQFYEQYF. For the CDR3, the DNA is TGTGCCAGCAGCTTAGAAAGGGGACAGTTCTACGAGCAGTACTTC.

This clonotype has a handful of counts. The chain carries TRBV25-1 and TRBJ1-1; a weak D match, TRBD1 (6 bases). The CDR3 spans 14 residues. Germline V gives CDR1 MGHDK, CDR2 SYGVNS. V lost 7 bases, J lost 0 bases, and 12 bases lay in between. The CDR3 bases are TGTGCCAGCATTGGAAGGACAGTGAACACTGAAGCTTTCTTT. It codes for CASIGRTVNTEAFF.

Many counts were recorded for this clonotype. V and J are TRBV5-1 and TRBJ2-3; 10 nucleotides align to TRBD1. With 3 bases clipped from V and 0 bases from J, the junction kept 4 bases outside the gene matches. CDR3 length: 16 amino acids. Germline V lookup: CDR1 SGHRS, CDR2 YFSETQ. In nucleotides, the CDR3 is TGCGCCAGCAGCTCTCCGGGACAGGGGAGCACAGATACGCAGTATTTT. Encoded protein: CASSSPGQGSTDTQYF.

This clonotype appeared a few times. This chain uses TRBV19 with TRBJ1-5, with D unclear. Per germline, CDR1 LNHDA and CDR2 SQIVND (reference sequence). V was shortened by 7 bases and J by 3 bases, with 10 bases between the two germline ends. This CDR3 comprises 13 residues. CDR3 nucleotides: TGTGCCAGTAAGATGAGTATCAATCAGCCCCAGCATTTT. Its protein is CASKMSINQPQHF.

A few counts support this clonotype. With a much larger clone just one base away, this may be a read error. V is TRBV27 and J is TRBJ1-1; 9 nucleotides align to TRBD1. Losses at the gene ends were 3 bases for V and 6 bases for J; bases not matched to a gene: 5. The CDR3 loop spans 14 amino acids. Germline loops: CDR1 MNHEY, CDR2 SMNVEV (reference sequence). The CDR3 DNA reads TGTGCCAGCAGTTTCGGGACAGGGCGTGCTGAAGCTTTCTTT. Encoded protein: CASSFGTGRAEAFF.

This clonotype was found many times. In DNA form, the CDR3 reads TGTGCCAGCAGCTTGGGACTAGCAGCCGTCTACGAGCAGTACTTC. Residues: CASSLGLAAVYEQYF. V usage is TRBV7-9 and J usage is TRBJ2-7; 9 nucleotides agree with TRBD2. Germline CDR1 is SEHNR and CDR2 is FQNEAQ (reference sequence). Trimming removed 3 bases from V and 3 bases from J; junction bases left unmatched: 6. The CDR3 covers 15 residues.

This clonotype was counted ten times or more. The V and J genes are TRBV20-1 and TRBJ1-2; 10 bases line up with TRBD1. The ends lost 2 bases at V and 6 bases at J; junction bases unmatched: 9. The CDR3 runs to 15 residues. CDR1 DFQATT and CDR2 SNEGSKA come from the germline V gene (reference sequence). The CDR3 sequence: CSARRLGTGENGYTF. In nucleotides, the CDR3 is TGCAGTGCTAGACGGCTCGGGACAGGGGAAAATGGCTACACCTTC.

The chain carries TRBV12-3 or TRBV12-4 and TRBJ2-3; 11 positions match TRBD2. CDR3 length: 14 residues. The V and J ends lost 5 bases and 4 bases, in that order; junction bases with no gene match: 2. CDR3 sequence: CASSPLAGADTQYF. CDR3 DNA sequence: TGTGCCAGCAGTCCACTAGCGGGAGCAGATACGCAGTATTTT.

This clonotype was picked up a small number of times. The rearrangement links TRBV19 to TRBJ2-5; 9 nucleotides line up with TRBD2. Germline CDR1 LNHDA, CDR2 SQIVND (reference sequence). Trimming took 2 bases from V and 1 from J; bases not matched to a gene: 2. The CDR3 runs to 15 residues. CDR3 sequence (DNA): TGTGCCAGTAGTATACTAGCGGGACCCCAAGAGACCCAGTACTTC. This gives the protein CASSILAGPQETQYF. The entire variable domain, with the rest obtained from reference TRBV19 and TRBJ2-5, is as follows: DGGITQSPKYLFRKEGQNVTLSCEQNLNHDAMYWYRQDPGQGLRLIYYSQIVNDFQKGDIAEGYSVSREKKESFPLTVTSAQKNPTAFYLCASSILAGPQETQYFGPGTRLLVL.